The 21 T cell receptor beta chains given below trace back to one sample, sequenced in a study of graft-versus-host responses after intestinal transplantation. The method was immunoSEQ multiplex PCR; TCRdb's version includes in-frame clones alone and lacks a portion of them. The sample carries some 25,000 clones, around 96% recorded once. This sample comprised PBMCs, obtained 30 days after intestinal transplant. All receptors derive from a human patient who received an intestinal transplant, so some T cells may come from the graft donor.

The chain links TRBV9 to TRBJ2-2, with no clear D. The CDR3 has 13 amino acids. Trimming took off 3 bases at V and 6 bases at J, with 9 bases between the two ends. Germline V gene data show CDR1 as SGDLS and CDR2 as YYNGEE. The DNA for the CDR3 is TGTGCCAGCAGCGGAATAAATCCCGGGGAGCTGTTTTTT. It yields the protein CASSGINPGELFF.

This chain connects TRBV5-1 to TRBJ2-7; 8 bases are a match to TRBD1. CDR1 SGHRS and CDR2 YFSETQ come from the germline V gene. Trimming cost V 0 bases and J 5 bases; bases outside gene matches: 4. The CDR3 runs to 14 residues. The CDR3 bases are TGCGCCAGCAGCTTGGGACAGGGGTTCAACGAGCAGTACTTC. As protein: CASSLGQGFNEQYF.

CDR3 nucleotides: TGCGCCAGCAGTCAGGCTAGCGGGAACACAGATACGCAGTATTTT. Translated, it gives CASSQASGNTDTQYF. The V and J genes are TRBV10-1 and TRBJ2-3, with 9 bases aligning to TRBD2. V dropped 5 bases and J dropped 2; count of bases not matched to a gene: 5. The germline gives CDR1 WNHNN, CDR2 SYGVQD (reference sequence). The CDR3 totals 15 residues.

CDR3 residues: CASSKGQGPATEAFF. In DNA form, the CDR3 reads TGTGCCAGCAGCAAGGGACAGGGTCCAGCCACTGAAGCTTTCTTT. The chain uses TRBV9 and TRBJ1-1; TRBD1 aligns across 9 bases. Germline V gene sequence: CDR1 SGDLS, CDR2 YYNGEE. The CDR3 loop spans 15 amino acids. Trimming took 4 bases from V and 4 from J; bases not matched to a gene: 8.

The genes are TRBV10-3 and TRBJ1-3, with TRBD1 matching 7 bases. The germline CDR1 and CDR2 sequences are ENHRY and SYGVKD. The CDR3 contains 14 residues. With V trimmed by 6 bases and J by 0 bases, 2 bases remained unmatched. The CDR3 region has the DNA TGTGCCATCAGCCAGGGGGTCTCTGGAAACACCATATATTTT. Amino acid sequence: CAISQGVSGNTIYF.

V is TRBV9 and J is TRBJ2-3, with TRBD2 matching 7 bases. J was trimmed by 4 bases and V by 0 bases; bases with no gene match: 8. This CDR3 is built from 16 residues. The V gene's germline CDR1 is SGDLS and CDR2 YYNGEE. CDR3 sequence (DNA): TGTGCCAGCAGCGTAGGCGCGGGGGAAGGAGCAGATACGCAGTATTTT. It codes for CASSVGAGEGADTQYF.

This chain links TRBV6-5 with TRBJ2-7; tentatively, D is TRBD2 (5 bases). The CDR3 sequence is 14 residues long. Germline CDR1 reads MNHEY; CDR2 reads SVGAGI. The ends were cut back, 5 bases at V and 4 bases at J, with 15 bases in the middle. The CDR3, as DNA: TGTGCCAGCAGTGGAACTAGTATTGGGTACGAGCAGTACTTC. Amino acids: CASSGTSIGYEQYF.

V and J are TRBV2 and TRBJ1-1; D is ambiguous. V lost 4 bases to trimming and J lost 1 base, with 13 bases between them. The germline CDR1 and CDR2 sequences are SNHLY and FYNNEI. The CDR3 loop spans 15 amino acids. The CDR3 here is CASSAPAGTNTEAFF. The CDR3, as DNA: TGTGCCAGCAGTGCCCCGGCAGGAACGAACACTGAAGCTTTCTTT.

The chain carries TRBV4-3 and TRBJ2-7, with TRBD2 identical over 7 bases. The ends lost 0 bases at V and 3 bases at J; junction bases unmatched: 11. The CDR3 has 17 residues. Germline V gives CDR1 LGHNA, CDR2 YSLEER. The chain's CDR3 is CASSQDRVVAGLYEQYF. The CDR3 nucleotides are TGCGCCAGCAGCCAAGATAGGGTGGTAGCGGGTCTCTACGAGCAGTACTTC.

This chain joins TRBV7-6 and TRBJ2-7; D uncertain. Per germline, CDR1 SGHVS and CDR2 FNYEAQ. The CDR3 runs to 14 residues. V gave up 1 base and J gave up 0 bases, with 7 bases separating them. The CDR3 nucleotides are TGTGCCAGCAGCTTAGTGGCAGGCTCCTACGAGCAGTACTTC. As protein: CASSLVAGSYEQYF.

This clone was seen only once. The chain combines TRBV2 with TRBJ2-3; D is perhaps TRBD1 (6 bases). The germline gives CDR1 SNHLY, CDR2 FYNNEI. Trimming removed 7 bases at V and 7 bases at J, with 15 bases between. This CDR3 contains 13 residues. Here the CDR3 DNA reads TGTGCCAGCACCTCGGACAGTTTGAATACGCAGTATTTT. It translates to CASTSDSLNTQYF.

The DNA for the CDR3 is TGTGCCAGCAGTGAAGCTCTAGTGATCGAGCAGTACTTC. It codes for CASSEALVIEQYF. V gene TRBV2 combines with J gene TRBJ2-7; D ambiguous. Germline lookup yields CDR1 SNHLY and CDR2 FYNNEI. Trimming took 0 bases from V and 6 from J, leaving 9 bases between them. The CDR3 covers 13 residues.

The chain is built from TRBV6-5 and TRBJ2-7; 9 bases match TRBD2. The V and J ends lost 6 bases and 2 bases, in that order; junction bases with no gene match: 5. This CDR3 has 14 amino acids. Germline CDR1 MNHEY, CDR2 SVGAGI. This CDR3 is CASSLAGETYEQYF. Written as DNA, the CDR3 is TGTGCCAGCAGCTTAGCGGGAGAAACCTACGAGCAGTACTTC.

This chain joins TRBV5-1 and TRBJ1-1; TRBD1 might be the D (5 bases). V lost 2 bases and J 4 bases, leaving 12 bases between the germline ends. The length of the CDR3 is 14 residues. Germline V gene sequence: CDR1 SGHRS, CDR2 YFSETQ. CDR3 coding DNA: TGCGCCAGCAGCTTAGCCGAGGGGACCACTGAAGCTTTCTTT. Translating it yields CASSLAEGTTEAFF.

The genes are TRBV5-1 and TRBJ2-5, with D hard to call. Trimming left V 0 bases short and J 3 bases short, with 12 bases between. Germline V lookup: CDR1 SGHRS, CDR2 YFSETQ. There are 15 residues in the CDR3. The CDR3 loop is CASSLAPGREETQYF. The CDR3 DNA follows: TGCGCCAGCAGCTTGGCCCCGGGTAGGGAAGAGACCCAGTACTTC.

This chain connects TRBV7-2 to TRBJ1-2; D perhaps matches TRBD1 (6 bases). V was pared by 5 bases and J by 2 bases, with 9 bases between. Germline values: CDR1 SGHTA, CDR2 FQGNSA. The CDR3 sequence is 13 residues long. CDR3 loop: CASSVDRNYGYTF. The CDR3 DNA reads TGTGCCAGCAGCGTCGACAGGAACTATGGCTACACCTTC.

The CDR3 bases are TGCGCCAGCAGTGATCTCGATACGCAGTATTTT. It yields the protein CASSDLDTQYF. The rearrangement links TRBV5-1 to TRBJ2-3; D gene uncertain. V lost 5 bases to trimming and J lost 6 bases, with 7 bases between them. The CDR3 has 11 residues. Germline lookup yields CDR1 SGHRS and CDR2 YFSETQ.

The CDR3 loop is CASSESGGEFPYGYTF. The CDR3 nucleotides read TGCGCCAGCAGTGAGTCCGGAGGGGAGTTTCCCTATGGCTACACCTTC. This chain links TRBV10-1 with TRBJ1-2, with D tentatively TRBD1 (5 bases). V was clipped by 0 bases and J by 4 bases, with 15 bases between them. Germline V lookup: CDR1 WNHNN, CDR2 SYGVQD (reference sequence). This CDR3 is built from 16 residues.

V usage is TRBV4-3 and J usage is TRBJ1-1; no reliable D call. In germline, CDR1 is LGHNA, CDR2 YSLEER. The germline V and J ends were trimmed by 0 bases and 0 bases, with 8 bases remaining between them. The length of the CDR3 is 15 residues. The DNA for the CDR3 is TGCGCCAGCAGCCAAGATGGCAACTTGAACACTGAAGCTTTCTTT. Translation: CASSQDGNLNTEAFF.

This clone was seen once. The V call is TRBV28, the J call TRBJ2-1; unclear D gene. Germline V gene data show CDR1 as MDHEN and CDR2 as SYDVKM. The CDR3 loop spans 16 amino acids. The V end lost 6 bases, the J end lost 0 bases, and 15 bases lay between the germline ends. CDR3 loop: CASRGRWDLSYNEQFF. DNA for the CDR3: TGTGCCAGCAGAGGTCGTTGGGATCTCTCCTACAATGAGCAGTTCTTC.

CDR3 nucleotides: TGTGCCAGCAGTTTCGCTGGGGCCAACGTCCTGACTTTC. Its translation: CASSFAGANVLTF. V usage is TRBV27 and J usage is TRBJ2-6; D is ambiguous. Germline V gives CDR1 MNHEY, CDR2 SMNVEV (reference sequence). Trimming pared 3 bases from V and 2 bases from J, leaving 2 bases between. The CDR3 is 13 amino acids.